What follows are 6 T cell receptor beta chains derived from one specimen sequenced in a study of shared clonotypes between healthy human individuals. Sequencing used immunoSEQ multiplex PCR; TCRdb keeps in-frame clones, though not all of them. Of some 1,600,000 clones listed, approximately 98% are singletons. Sequencing was carried out using naive CD4+ T cells sorted from blood. Subset here: CD45RA+ positively selected. These receptors all come from a man aged 30 to 39 in good health.

The chain carries TRBV18 and TRBJ1-3, with D unclear. Germline V lookup: CDR1 KGHSH, CDR2 LQKENI. The V and J ends lost 1 base and 3 bases respectively, with 4 bases between them. CDR3 size: 13 residues. Here the CDR3 DNA reads TGTGCCAGCTCACCACAGGTTGGAAACACCATATATTTT. It specifies CASSPQVGNTIYF.

On this clone itself: This sample includes further DNA sequences coding for the same CDR3. This chain uses TRBV5-4 with TRBJ2-1, with no clear D. The CDR3 spans 14 residues. The germline V gene has CDR1 SGHNT and CDR2 YYREEE (reference sequence). V dropped 2 bases and J dropped 1 base, with 7 bases sitting between them. CDR3 DNA sequence: TGTGCCAGCAGCTTTCCGGGTTCCTACAATGAGCAGTTCTTC. This codes for CASSFPGSYNEQFF.

As for this clone: A junction boundary mismatches the germline segment, possibly from a read error. The V gene is TRBV7-7, the J gene TRBJ1-2, with 7 bases fitting TRBD1. CDR3 length equals 14 residues. CDR1 and CDR2 from the germline V gene are SSHAT and FNYEAQ (reference sequence). The CDR3 bases are TGTGCTAGCAGCCCTTTGACAGGGACGGATGGCTACACCTTC. This encodes CASSPLTGTDGYTF.

This chain links TRBV18 with TRBJ2-5, with 7 bases lining up with TRBD1. CDR1 is KGHSH, CDR2 LQKENI, per germline. The CDR3 is made up of 15 amino acids. J gave up 2 bases and V 4 bases, and 7 bases lay outside the gene matches. The CDR3 bases are TGTGCCAGCTCACATGGGACAGTAGGTCAAGAGACCCAGTACTTC. Its translation is CASSHGTVGQETQYF.

This clone has only a few counts. This chain joins TRBV7-6 and TRBJ1-1; 9 nucleotides line up with TRBD1. This CDR3 is built from 15 residues. V lost 5 bases to trimming and J lost 11 bases; unmatched junction nucleotides: 15. CDR1 is SGHVS and CDR2 is FNYEAQ in the germline V gene. The CDR3 DNA reads as TGTGCCAGCAGCCCACCGGGACAGGGCGGGAATAGGGCTTTCTTT. It yields the protein CASSPPGQGGNRAFF.

The chain has TRBV28 and TRBJ2-7; 9 bases fit TRBD1. The V gene's germline CDR1 is MDHEN and CDR2 SYDVKM. With V trimmed by 3 bases and J by 6 bases, 15 bases remained unmatched. The CDR3 covers 17 residues. DNA of the CDR3: TGTGCCAGCAGTTTCCCCAATCCGGGACAGGGACTGGGCGAGCAGTACTTC. It codes for CASSFPNPGQGLGEQYF.